Below, one TCR beta chain is given with its context. The antigen is not known. This record comes from a study of beta chain features in type 1 diabetes. Study-level results: Possibly, sequencing cDNA over-represented cells that had high TCR expression levels.

A single heparinised draw of 95 to 150 mL on average was taken per donor. Sorting based on CD45RO/CCR7/CD25/CD127/CD95/CD27 separated CD4+ naive, central memory, regulatory and stem cell-like memory cells. The germline V gene encodes CDR1 MGHRA and CDR2 YSYEKL. The CDR3 runs 14 residues. With 1 base removed from V and 0 bases from J, the gap between germline ends came to 7 bases. Expressed TCRB transcripts got sequenced, as all isolated RNA was reverse transcribed. The table came from immunoSEQ multiplex PCR; TCRdb's copy has only in-frame clones and leaves some out. The sample consists of 350,000 to 450,000 clones, more than 11% of them appearing once.

This clonotype was sampled from a man aged 30 to 45 in good health. The sample comprised naive CD4+ T cells from blood. J is TRBJ2-7 and V is TRBV4-1, with D perhaps matching TRBD2 (5 bases). CDR3 amino acids: CASSQVGVSYEQYF. For the CDR3, the DNA is TGCGCCAGCAGCCAAGTGGGAGTCTCCTACGAGCAGTACTTC.